The 21 T cell receptor beta chains presented below share a single source sample, sequenced in a study of blood T cell repertoires in COVID-19. Profiling relied on immunoSEQ multiplex PCR, and the TCRdb table lists in-frame clones only, not all of them. The table shows under 50,000 clones, with 87% occurring only once. Source material: peripheral blood. The receptors were gathered from a man in his 60s with COVID-19, enrolled during active disease.

The gene calls are TRBV5-6 and TRBJ1-4, with TRBD1 as a possible D gene (5 bases). The germline gives CDR1 SGHDT, CDR2 YYEEEE. V lost 5 bases and J 8 bases, leaving 16 bases between the germline ends. The CDR3 consists of 14 residues. CDR3 sequence reads: CASSPDRWSEKLFF. CDR3 DNA: TGTGCCAGCAGTCCCGACAGATGGTCCGAAAAACTGTTTTTT.

The gene calls are TRBV28 and TRBJ1-4; D unresolved. The length of the CDR3 is 13 residues. Germline V gene data show CDR1 as MDHEN and CDR2 as SYDVKM. V lost 10 bases and J lost 2, with 11 bases in between. The CDR3: CATFKRTNEKLFF. For the CDR3, the DNA is TGTGCCACCTTCAAGCGGACTAATGAAAAACTGTTTTTT.

The rearrangement joins TRBV11-2 to TRBJ2-1; 8 bases fit TRBD2. This CDR3 region has 17 residues. Germline V lookup: CDR1 SGHAT, CDR2 FQNNGV. Trimming cost V 1 base and J 7 bases; bases outside gene matches: 12. The CDR3, as DNA: TGTGCCAGCAGCTTAGGTCCTAGCGGGCACCTCTGGAATGAGCAGTTCTTC. This codes for CASSLGPSGHLWNEQFF.

The chain carries TRBV30 and TRBJ1-2, with TRBD1 as a possible D gene (6 bases). From germline, CDR1 is GTSNPN and CDR2 SVGIG (reference sequence). Deletions cut 4 bases from V and 3 bases from J, with 15 bases between. The CDR3 totals 14 residues. Written as DNA, the CDR3 is TGTGCCTGGACCCCCGGGACACGGTACTATGGCTACACCTTC. It codes for CAWTPGTRYYGYTF.

The chain has TRBV28 and TRBJ2-1, with 11 bases fitting TRBD2. The germline V gene encodes CDR1 MDHEN and CDR2 SYDVKM. The CDR3 has 14 residues. Losses at the gene ends were 5 bases for V and 7 bases for J; bases not matched to a gene: 4. As DNA, the CDR3 is TGTGCCAGCAGTAAGACTAGCGGGATGAATGAGCAGTTCTTC. Its protein product is CASSKTSGMNEQFF.

This chain connects TRBV6-5 to TRBJ1-5; possible D gene TRBD1, 5 bases. Germline loops: CDR1 MNHEY, CDR2 SVGAGI. This CDR3 contains 13 residues. The V and J ends lost 6 bases and 3 bases respectively, with 9 bases between them. For the CDR3, the DNA is TGTGCCAGCAGACCCGGACACAATCAGCCCCAGCATTTT. Encoded protein: CASRPGHNQPQHF.

The chain recombines TRBV18 with TRBJ2-5, with 10 bases aligning to TRBD1. Trimming removed 3 bases from V and 0 bases from J; junction bases left unmatched: 4. This CDR3 has 16 residues. Germline V gene data show CDR1 as KGHSH and CDR2 as LQKENI. The CDR3 DNA sequence: TGTGCCAGCTCACCCATCGGGACAGGGGACCAAGAGACCCAGTACTTC. Encoded protein: CASSPIGTGDQETQYF.

This clone was seen just once. This rearrangement joins TRBV11-2 to TRBJ2-7; possibly TRBD1 for D (5 bases). V gave up 1 base and J gave up 6 bases, with 10 bases separating them. In germline, CDR1 is SGHAT, CDR2 FQNNGV. The CDR3 has 13 amino acids. CDR3 sequence: CASSLGRVPEQYF. CDR3 bases: TGTGCCAGCAGCTTAGGCAGGGTTCCCGAGCAGTACTTC. Using reference TRBV11-2 and TRBJ2-7 for the parts outside the CDR3, the full variable domain is EAGVAQSPRYKIIEKRQSVAFWCNPISGHATLYWYQQILGQGPKLLIQFQNNGVVDDSQLPKDRFSAERLKGVDSTLKIQPAKLEDSAVYLCASSLGRVPEQYFGPGTRLTVT.

The J gene is TRBJ1-4, the V gene TRBV23-1; D is possibly TRBD1 (5 bases). TRBV23-1 belongs to the ORF category, with a function that is uncertain. With 1 base removed from V and 5 bases from J, the gap between germline ends came to 5 bases. This CDR3 spans 13 amino acids. The CDR3 reads CASSQYRNEKLFF. The CDR3, as DNA: TGCGCCAGCAGTCAATACAGGAATGAAAAACTGTTTTTT.

The chain couples TRBV18 to TRBJ2-7; 7 bases align to TRBD1. J lost 2 bases, V lost 1 base, and 5 bases had no gene match. This CDR3 contains 15 residues. Germline loops: CDR1 KGHSH, CDR2 LQKENI. The CDR3 DNA reads as TGTGCCAGCTCACCACAGCCAGGGGGTACCTACGAGCAGTACTTC. This codes for CASSPQPGGTYEQYF.

The CDR3 loop is CASSQGGLSNQPQHF. The CDR3 DNA sequence: TGTGCCAGCAGCCAAGGGGGGCTAAGCAATCAGCCCCAGCATTTT. The rearrangement links TRBV3-1 (or the pseudogene TRBV3-2) to TRBJ1-5; tentatively, D is TRBD1 (6 bases). Looked up from germline, CDR1 is LGHDT and CDR2 is YNNKEL (reference sequence). Trimming removed 1 base at V and 1 base at J, with 8 bases between. CDR3 length equals 15 residues.

J is TRBJ2-1 and V is TRBV7-3, with 8 nucleotides matching TRBD1. The ends lost 3 bases at V and 5 bases at J; junction bases unmatched: 9. This CDR3 has 16 residues. Looked up from germline, CDR1 is SGHTA and CDR2 is FQGTGA. In nucleotides, the CDR3 is TGTGCCAGCAGCTTCGGACCGGGACAGGTAAACAATGAGCAGTTCTTC. This translates into CASSFGPGQVNNEQFF.

The chain links TRBV5-6 to TRBJ1-1; D not certain. V lost 2 bases, J lost 6 bases, and 11 bases lay in between. Germline-derived CDR1 and CDR2 are SGHDT and YYEEEE. The CDR3 length is 13 residues. CDR3 region: CASSFGGNPEAFF. In DNA form, the CDR3 reads TGTGCCAGCAGCTTTGGAGGAAATCCTGAAGCTTTCTTT. The full variable domain, rest sourced from reference TRBV5-6 and TRBJ1-1, is DAGVTQSPTHLIKTRGQQVTLRCSPKSGHDTVSWYQQALGQGPQFIFQYYEEEERQRGNFPDRFSGHQFPNYSSELNVNALLLGDSALYLCASSFGGNPEAFFGQGTRLTVV.

The CDR3 DNA follows: TGTGCCAGCAGTTTATCGGGACAGGGGACGGGTGGTGGAAACACCATATATTTT. Translated, it gives CASSLSGQGTGGGNTIYF. V is TRBV27 and J is TRBJ1-3; 10 bases align to TRBD1. Germline CDR1 reads MNHEY; CDR2 reads SMNVEV (reference sequence). Trimming at V came to 0 bases and at J to 3 bases, leaving 8 bases not matched to a gene. The CDR3 loop spans 18 amino acids.

The rearrangement uses TRBV6-6 and TRBJ2-3; 8 bases align to TRBD2. Germline V gives CDR1 MNHNY, CDR2 SVGAGI (reference sequence). Trimming took 6 bases from V and 8 from J; bases not matched to a gene: 13. CDR3 size: 15 residues. The CDR3 DNA follows: TGTGCCAGCAGCCCACGGGAGGGACTCGGAGGTACGCAGTATTTT. As protein: CASSPREGLGGTQYF.

The chain has TRBV4-1 and TRBJ2-1; 7 bases map to TRBD1. This CDR3 has 17 residues. Germline CDR1 is MGHRA and CDR2 is YSYEKL. The trim removed 2 bases at V and 0 bases at J, leaving 7 bases unmatched. The CDR3 bases are TGCGCCAGCAGCCAAAAGGGGGCCGTCAGCTCCTACAATGAGCAGTTCTTC. It is translated as CASSQKGAVSSYNEQFF.

The chain combines TRBV24-1 with TRBJ2-7; 9 positions agree with TRBD1. Germline lookup yields CDR1 KGHDR and CDR2 SFDVKD. CDR3 length: 15 amino acids. V lost 1 base and J lost 7; bases outside the gene matches: 7. In nucleotides, the CDR3 is TGTGCCACCAGTGATTTTGGGACAGGGTTTGAAGAGCAGTACTTC. It yields the protein CATSDFGTGFEEQYF.

The V call is TRBV7-9, the J call TRBJ1-3; TRBD1 agrees at 7 bases. This CDR3 has 13 amino acids. The V gene end was trimmed by 5 bases and the J gene end by 10 bases; junction bases not matched to a gene: 8. Germline CDR1 and CDR2: SEHNR and FQNEAQ (reference sequence). The CDR3: CASSPDRAETIYF. The CDR3 DNA reads TGTGCCAGCAGCCCAGACAGGGCCGAGACCATATATTTT.

The chain carries TRBV4-1 and TRBJ1-1; TRBD1 might be the D (5 bases). Trimming took 8 bases from V and 7 from J, leaving 11 bases between them. Germline loops: CDR1 MGHRA, CDR2 YSYEKL. This CDR3 has 11 residues. CDR3 sequence (DNA): TGCGCCAGCGGGGCGGGGATTGAAGCTTTCTTT. Translation: CASGAGIEAFF.

The rearrangement links TRBV28 to TRBJ1-5; D is possibly TRBD1 (5 bases). Trimming took 0 bases from V and 3 from J, leaving 12 bases between them. The CDR3 runs 16 residues. Germline CDR1 and CDR2: MDHEN and SYDVKM. The CDR3 DNA sequence: TGTGCCAGCAGTTTATGGCGCGACAGAAACAATCAGCCCCAGCATTTT. Translated: CASSLWRDRNNQPQHF.

The J gene is TRBJ1-1, the V gene TRBV28; D is unclear. This CDR3 has 12 amino acids. CDR1 and CDR2 (germline): MDHEN, SYDVKM. Trimming removed 3 bases at V and 3 bases at J, with 5 bases between. DNA for the CDR3: TGTGCCAGCAGTTTTAGTGACACTGAAGCTTTCTTT. Amino acids: CASSFSDTEAFF. Together with reference TRBV28 and TRBJ1-1, the CDR3 gives the full variable domain: DVKVTQSSRYLVKRTGEKVFLECVQDMDHENMFWYRQDPGLGLRLIYFSYDVKMKEKGDIPEGYSVSREKKERFSLILESASTNQTSMYLCASSFSDTEAFFGQGTRLTVV.